This T cell receptor beta chain was recorded in a study of T cell responses to AZD1222 COVID-19 vaccine. Generated by immunoSEQ multiplex PCR, the TCRdb table keeps only in-frame clones and is missing some. This repertoire shows about 180,000 clones, around 90% found once; its top ten account for 1.9%. Pooled together were second doses at about 4 or about 12 weeks. General study points: Increased Spike-specific TCR breadth and depth were observed after two AZD1222 doses. Females outnumbered males among donors, who were mostly white British; clonal diversity was possibly underestimated.

Concerning this clone: The antigen is not known.

This TCR derives from an adult who received the AZD1222 COVID-19 vaccine. The sample consisted of peripheral blood, taken 28 days after the second AZD1222 dose.

The CDR3: CASSVEVGNYGYTF. The CDR3 region has the DNA TGTGCCAGCAGCGTAGAGGTGGGGAACTATGGCTACACCTTC. The V gene is TRBV9, the J gene TRBJ1-2, with D uncertain. The CDR3 has 14 amino acids. The germline CDR1 and CDR2 sequences are SGDLS and YYNGEE. Trimming shortened V by 0 bases and J by 2 bases, and 8 bases separated the two germline ends.